This entry features one T cell receptor (beta chain) sequence. Vbeta (60) and Jbeta (13) primers were used in the PCR. Here immunoSEQ multiplex PCR was the method, and the copy in TCRdb shows in-frame clones only, minus some. The table records 200,000 or so clones, more than 65% of them present only once. The data belong to a study of cytomegalovirus exposure and HLA in healthy donors. Sequenced: PBMCs. This receptor was obtained from a man aged 18 to 29 in good health and CMV-seronegative.

CDR3 in amino acids: CARLPERWANVLTF. For the CDR3, the DNA is TGTGCCAGACTCCCGGAGAGGTGGGCCAACGTCCTGACTTTC. This chain uses TRBV19 with TRBJ2-6; no clear D gene. V was trimmed by 9 bases and J by 5 bases, leaving 14 bases between them. CDR3 length equals 14 residues. Germline CDR1 reads LNHDA; CDR2 reads SQIVND (reference sequence). The entire variable domain, with the rest obtained from reference TRBV19 and TRBJ2-6, is as follows: DGGITQSPKYLFRKEGQNVTLSCEQNLNHDAMYWYRQDPGQGLRLIYYSQIVNDFQKGDIAEGYSVSREKKESFPLTVTSAQKNPTAFYLCARLPERWANVLTFGAGSRLTVL.